Detailed here is one T cell receptor beta chain. While the first cohort had fewer than 850 subjects, the donors belonged to the separate validation cohort of fewer than 150 subjects. CDR3 length equals 14 residues. Germline lookup yields CDR1 SEHNR and CDR2 FQNEAQ (reference sequence). Trimming removed 1 base from V and 2 bases from J, with 8 bases in between. The data were obtained in a study of cytomegalovirus exposure and HLA in healthy donors. Study at large: In a later analysis, it was reported that the approximately 120 validation repertoires had been produced on the same platform as the roughly 650 repertoires belonging to the first cohort.

The protocol was immunoSEQ multiplex PCR, while the TCRdb copy is restricted to in-frame clones and leaves out a portion. The sample lists 70,000 to 95,000 clones; roughly 93% were seen once. The rearrangement uses TRBV7-9 and TRBJ1-1; a weak D match, TRBD1 (6 bases). Sequenced: PBMCs. This TCR came from a woman aged 30 to 39 in good health and CMV-seronegative. The CDR3: CASSLEQGNTEAFF. Here the CDR3 DNA reads TGTGCCAGCAGCTTAGAACAGGGTAACACTGAAGCTTTCTTT.